Listed below are T cell receptor beta chains from one sample, sequenced in a study of PD-1 blockade in classical Hodgkin lymphoma. Sequenced by immunoSEQ multiplex PCR; TCRdb stores in-frame clones only, minus some. The top ten hold about 24% of the sample, which has some 18,000 clones, roughly 80% seen once. The sequencing here drew on peripheral blood mononuclear cells (PBMCs), taken at baseline. The source of these receptors is a human donor with classical Hodgkin lymphoma. Both conserved end residues are part of each CDR3. The D gene is left open where the match is weak. Size values are once, few and many counts, or a class for expanded clones, and some rows have none.

len,j_gene,d_gene,v_gene,abundance,CDR3aa,CDR3nt
13,TRBJ2-5,NA,TRBV5-1,NA,CASSRGPEETQYF,TGCGCCAGCAGCCGCGGGCCGGAAGAGACCCAGTACTTC
13,TRBJ1-1,TRBD1,TRBV10-3,NA,CAGQTGTNTEAFF,TGTGCCGGGCAGACAGGGACGAACACTGAAGCTTTCTTT
14,TRBJ2-7,NA,TRBV7-8,NA,CASSLAVGLVAQYF,TGTGCCAGCAGCTTAGCTGTGGGACTTGTGGCGCAGTACTTC
12,TRBJ2-3,NA,TRBV19,once,CASSPSTDTQYF,TGTGCCAGTAGTCCGAGCACAGATACGCAGTATTTT
19,TRBJ2-2,TRBD2,TRBV4-2,NA,CASSQGSGTSGNRGGELFF,TGTGCCAGCAGCCAAGGGTCCGGGACTAGCGGGAATAGGGGCGGGGAGCTGTTTTTT
14,TRBJ2-3,TRBD1,TRBV29-1,NA,CSVVTGVTTDTQYF,TGCAGCGTTGTGACAGGGGTAACCACAGATACGCAGTATTTT
12,TRBJ2-3,NA,TRBV7-2,once,CASTNLADTQYF,TGTGCCAGCACCAACTTAGCAGATACGCAGTATTTT
13,TRBJ2-1,NA,TRBV19,NA,CASNTWGGNEQFF,TGTGCCAGTAACACTTGGGGAGGCAATGAGCAGTTCTTC
15,TRBJ1-1,TRBD1,TRBV9,NA,CASSGRTGVDTEAFF,TGTGCCAGCAGCGGACGGACAGGGGTAGATACTGAAGCTTTCTTT
15,TRBJ2-1,NA,TRBV5-6,NA,CASSLVWGSYNEQFF,TGTGCCAGCAGCTTGGTATGGGGATCCTACAATGAGCAGTTCTTC
14,TRBJ2-7,NA,TRBV5-1,NA,CASSAYGGGYEQYF,TGCGCCAGCAGCGCCTACGGGGGAGGATACGAGCAGTACTTC
16,TRBJ1-1,TRBD1,TRBV6-1,NA,CASSEVPQGVSTEAFF,TGTGCCAGCAGTGAAGTGCCACAGGGGGTGAGCACTGAAGCTTTCTTT
13,TRBJ2-7,TRBD2,TRBV10-2,NA,CASSASGSFEQYF,TGCGCCAGCAGCGCTAGCGGGAGTTTCGAGCAGTACTTC
12,TRBJ2-2,NA,TRBV6-5,once,CASAGNTGELFF,TGTGCCAGCGCCGGGAACACCGGGGAGCTGTTTTTT
11,TRBJ1-1,NA,TRBV30,NA,CARKGGTEAFF,TGTGCTCGAAAGGGGGGAACTGAAGCTTTCTTT
14,TRBJ2-2,NA,TRBV28,NA,CASSSPTGTGELFF,TGTGCCAGCAGTTCGCCCACAGGGACCGGGGAGCTGTTTTTT
16,TRBJ1-5,NA,TRBV6-1,NA,CASSDGVGASNQPQHF,TGTGCCAGCAGTGATGGGGTTGGGGCATCCAATCAGCCCCAGCATTTT
18,TRBJ2-1,TRBD2,TRBV28,few,CASSFETSGSGSYNEQFF,TGTGCCAGCAGTTTTGAGACTAGCGGGAGCGGGTCCTACAATGAGCAGTTCTTC
14,TRBJ1-5,NA,TRBV15,NA,CATSREPDNQPQHF,TGTGCCACCAGCAGAGAACCGGATAATCAGCCCCAGCATTTT
15,TRBJ2-3,NA,TRBV11-1,NA,CASSYQPGNTDTQYF,TGTGCCAGCAGCTATCAGCCGGGGAACACAGATACGCAGTATTTT
15,TRBJ1-1,TRBD1,TRBV5-1,NA,CASSPTGQGNTEAFF,TGCGCCAGCAGTCCTACCGGACAGGGGAACACTGAAGCTTTCTTT
15,TRBJ2-7,TRBD1,TRBV5-1,NA,CASREGQGNGYEQYF,TGCGCCAGCAGGGAGGGACAGGGGAATGGCTACGAGCAGTACTTC
15,TRBJ2-7,TRBD2,TRBV19,NA,CASSAVTSGRYEQYF,TGTGCCAGTAGTGCCGTCACTAGCGGACGATACGAGCAGTACTTC
13,TRBJ1-2,NA,TRBV2,NA,CASSAGSGDGYTF,TGTGCCAGCAGTGCAGGGTCAGGAGATGGCTACACCTTC
19,TRBJ1-5,NA,TRBV18,NA,CASSPVYLGGGPGNQPQHF,TGTGCCAGCTCACCGGTATATCTTGGGGGGGGGCCCGGCAATCAGCCCCAGCATTTT
13,TRBJ2-5,NA,TRBV7-6,NA,CASSMGRQETQYF,TGTGCCAGCAGTATGGGGAGGCAAGAGACCCAGTACTTC
13,TRBJ2-7,NA,TRBV7-7,NA,CASSPAIGYEQYF,TGTGCCAGCAGCCCGGCGATTGGGTACGAGCAGTACTTC